This TCR beta chain came from a study of blood T cell repertoires in COVID-19. On the study more broadly: Acute and convalescent COVID-19 specimens originated in the United States, Italy and Spain.

Germline V gives CDR1 SGHVS, CDR2 FQNEAQ. The CDR3 contains 17 residues. Between the trimmed V and J ends, which lost 1 base and 0 bases, there was a span of 10 bases. Sequencing used immunoSEQ multiplex PCR; TCRdb keeps in-frame clones, though not all of them. The profile shows around 120,000 clones, under 75% of them singletons. This receptor was obtained from a man older than 75 with acute or convalescent COVID-19. Input material: peripheral blood. The rearrangement uses TRBV7-8 and TRBJ2-6; D remains ambiguous. CDR3 sequence reads: CASSLVENLSGANVLTF. CDR3 nucleotides: TGTGCCAGCAGCTTAGTAGAGAACCTCTCTGGGGCCAACGTCCTGACTTTC.